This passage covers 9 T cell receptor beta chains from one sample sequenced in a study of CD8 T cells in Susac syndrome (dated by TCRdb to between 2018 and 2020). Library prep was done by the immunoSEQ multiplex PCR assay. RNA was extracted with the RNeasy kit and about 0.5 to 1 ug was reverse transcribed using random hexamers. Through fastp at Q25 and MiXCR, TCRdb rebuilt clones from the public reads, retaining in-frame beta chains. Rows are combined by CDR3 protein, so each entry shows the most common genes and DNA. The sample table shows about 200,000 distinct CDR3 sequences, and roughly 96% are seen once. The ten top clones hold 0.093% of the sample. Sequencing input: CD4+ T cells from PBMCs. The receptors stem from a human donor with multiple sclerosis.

The CDR3 sequence is CSVSTGYNQPQHF. CDR3 nucleotide sequence: TGCAGCGTTTCGACAGGGTACAATCAGCCCCAGCATTTT. The chain links TRBV29-1 to TRBJ1-5; 7 bases map to TRBD1. CDR3 size: 13 residues. J was trimmed by 3 bases and V by 5 bases; bases with no gene match: 4. Germline V CDR1 and CDR2: SQVTM, ANQGSEA.

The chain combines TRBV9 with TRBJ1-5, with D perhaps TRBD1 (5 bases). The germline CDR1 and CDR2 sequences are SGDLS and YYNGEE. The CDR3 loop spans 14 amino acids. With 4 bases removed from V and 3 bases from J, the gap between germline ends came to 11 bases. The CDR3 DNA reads TGTGCCAGCAGCCTTGACAGCCACAATCAGCCCCAGCATTTT. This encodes CASSLDSHNQPQHF.

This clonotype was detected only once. The CDR3 DNA reads as TGTGCCAGCAGCTTACAGGGGAAGAACACTGAAGCTTTCTTT. Residues: CASSLQGKNTEAFF. The chain employs TRBV7-9 and TRBJ1-1; D possibly corresponds to TRBD1 (6 bases). This CDR3 has 14 residues. Germline V CDR1 and CDR2: SEHNR, FQNEAQ (reference sequence). With 2 bases removed from V and 1 base from J, the gap between germline ends came to 8 bases.

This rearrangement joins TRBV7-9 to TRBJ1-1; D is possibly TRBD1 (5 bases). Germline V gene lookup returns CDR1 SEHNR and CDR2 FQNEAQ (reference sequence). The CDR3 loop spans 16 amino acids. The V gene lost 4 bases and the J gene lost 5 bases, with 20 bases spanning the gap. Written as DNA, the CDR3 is TGTGCCAGCAGCTCTTTTCAGGGCGCGGGAAGTACTGAAGCTTTCTTT. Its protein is CASSSFQGAGSTEAFF.

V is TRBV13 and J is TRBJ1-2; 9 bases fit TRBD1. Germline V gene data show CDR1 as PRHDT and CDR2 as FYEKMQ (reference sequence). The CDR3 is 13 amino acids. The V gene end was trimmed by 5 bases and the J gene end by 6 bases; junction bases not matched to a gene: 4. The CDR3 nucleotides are TGTGCCAGCAGCCTGGACAGGGGTAATGGCTACACCTTC. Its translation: CASSLDRGNGYTF. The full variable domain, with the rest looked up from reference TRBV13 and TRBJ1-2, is AAGVIQSPRHLIKEKRETATLKCYPIPRHDTVYWYQQGPGQDPQFLISFYEKMQSDKGSIPDRFSAQQFSDYHSELNMSSLELGDSALYFCASSLDRGNGYTFGSGTRLTVV.

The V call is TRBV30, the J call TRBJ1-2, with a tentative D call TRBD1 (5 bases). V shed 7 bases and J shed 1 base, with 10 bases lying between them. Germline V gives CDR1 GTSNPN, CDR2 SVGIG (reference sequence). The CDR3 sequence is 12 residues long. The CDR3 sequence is CASRGVNYGYTF. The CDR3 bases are TGTGCCTCCCGAGGGGTTAACTATGGCTACACCTTC.

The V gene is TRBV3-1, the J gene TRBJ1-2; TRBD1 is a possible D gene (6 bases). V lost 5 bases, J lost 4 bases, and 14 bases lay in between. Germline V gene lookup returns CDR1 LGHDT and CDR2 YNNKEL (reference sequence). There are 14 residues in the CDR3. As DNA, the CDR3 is TGTGCCAGCAGCGAACCAGGGGCAACCTATGGCTACACCTTC. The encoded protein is CASSEPGATYGYTF. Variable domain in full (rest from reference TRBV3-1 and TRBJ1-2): DTAVSQTPKYLVTQMGNDKSIKCEQNLGHDTMYWYKQDSKKFLKIMFSYNNKELIINETVPNRFSPKSPDKAHLNLHINSLELGDSAVYFCASSEPGATYGYTFGSGTRLTVV.

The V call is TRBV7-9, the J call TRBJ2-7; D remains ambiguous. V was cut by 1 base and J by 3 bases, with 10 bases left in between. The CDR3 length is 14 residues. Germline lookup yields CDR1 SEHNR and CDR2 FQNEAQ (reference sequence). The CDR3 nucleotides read TGTGCCAGCAGCTTAGAGGTCTTGGGCTACGAGCAGTACTTC. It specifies CASSLEVLGYEQYF.

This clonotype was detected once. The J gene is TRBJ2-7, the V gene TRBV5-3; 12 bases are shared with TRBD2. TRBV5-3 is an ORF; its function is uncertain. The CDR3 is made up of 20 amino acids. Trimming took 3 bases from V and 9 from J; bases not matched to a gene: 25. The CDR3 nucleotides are TGTGCCAGAAGCTCGAATCCGGGGCCGCGGAGACTAGCGGGAGTCCCGGCGCAGTACTTC. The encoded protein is CARSSNPGPRRLAGVPAQYF.